A selection of T cell receptor beta chains follows, all from one sample in a study of blood T cells in healthy people across ages. TCRdb independently ran MiXCR on the 5' RACE reads; one entry per CDR3 protein. The sample consists of 500,000 to 650,000 distinct CDR3 sequences, about 26% of them appearing once. The data were also submitted as part of a second study, on T cells of mothers and their children.

The material sequenced was blood. These receptors originate from a boy under 10 years old in good health. The CDR3 runs from the conserved cysteine through the conserved F or W. The order of the fields is V gene, J gene, CDR3 protein.

V gene: TRBV5-1; J gene: TRBJ2-3; CDR3 protein: CASSLEGQGGNTQYF
V gene: TRBV2; J gene: TRBJ2-5; CDR3 protein: CASSGRQPEETQYF
V gene: TRBV7-9; J gene: TRBJ1-2; CDR3 protein: CASSPRETDFYGYTF
V gene: TRBV10-3; J gene: TRBJ2-7; CDR3 protein: CAISESNRDYSYEQYF
V gene: TRBV5-5; J gene: TRBJ1-2; CDR3 protein: CASSFASDGYTF
V gene: TRBV18; J gene: TRBJ1-1; CDR3 protein: CASSPLRETGSSEAFF
V gene: TRBV20-1; J gene: TRBJ2-4; CDR3 protein: CSANGQGLAKNIQYF
V gene: TRBV29-1; J gene: TRBJ2-1; CDR3 protein: CSARDNLYNEQFF
V gene: TRBV3-1; J gene: TRBJ2-6; CDR3 protein: CASSQNGANVLTF
V gene: TRBV6-2/TRBV6-3; J gene: TRBJ1-2; CDR3 protein: CASSYVQGSYGYTF
V gene: TRBV11-2; J gene: TRBJ2-1; CDR3 protein: CASSLVLAGYNEQFF
V gene: TRBV5-1; J gene: TRBJ1-1; CDR3 protein: CASSILGGDTEAFF
V gene: TRBV5-1; J gene: TRBJ2-2; CDR3 protein: CASTPSGGNTGELFF
V gene: TRBV11-2; J gene: TRBJ2-3; CDR3 protein: CASRLAGGRTDTQYF
V gene: TRBV7-2; J gene: TRBJ2-5; CDR3 protein: CASSKRLRQFPETQYF
V gene: TRBV7-2; J gene: TRBJ2-5; CDR3 protein: CASSFGSREETQYF
V gene: TRBV12-3/TRBV12-4; J gene: TRBJ2-1; CDR3 protein: CASSSSYEQFF
V gene: TRBV20-1; J gene: TRBJ2-5; CDR3 protein: CSGGGPKGTQYF
V gene: TRBV30; J gene: TRBJ1-2; CDR3 protein: CAWSVFTGSYGYTF
V gene: TRBV28; J gene: -; CDR3 protein: CASSSGQDSSYEQYF
V gene: TRBV19; J gene: TRBJ2-3; CDR3 protein: CASSIIGDGTDTQYF
V gene: TRBV4-1; J gene: TRBJ2-1; CDR3 protein: CASSQLREGSSEQFF
V gene: TRBV5-1; J gene: TRBJ1-1; CDR3 protein: CASSKQGAKATEAFF
V gene: TRBV5-1; J gene: TRBJ2-3; CDR3 protein: CASSTTGGGSDTQYF
V gene: TRBV27; J gene: TRBJ2-7; CDR3 protein: CASSTLTGPVSEQYF
V gene: TRBV5-1; J gene: TRBJ1-6; CDR3 protein: CASSSQGGTPLHF
V gene: TRBV4-3; J gene: TRBJ2-1; CDR3 protein: CASSQGEAGSSYNEQFF
V gene: TRBV7-6; J gene: TRBJ1-2; CDR3 protein: CASSPGSWYGYTF
V gene: TRBV3-1; J gene: TRBJ1-6; CDR3 protein: CASSQEFSAPLHF
V gene: TRBV19; J gene: TRBJ2-7; CDR3 protein: CASKDLGKASYEQYF
V gene: TRBV5-1; J gene: -; CDR3 protein: CASSPGQVVEQYF
V gene: TRBV6-2/TRBV6-3; J gene: TRBJ1-1; CDR3 protein: CASSNTEAFF
V gene: TRBV6-5; J gene: TRBJ1-2; CDR3 protein: CASSRGGDNYGYTF
V gene: TRBV6-1; J gene: TRBJ1-6; CDR3 protein: CASSELIPLHF
V gene: TRBV25-1; J gene: TRBJ1-4; CDR3 protein: CASTHRDNEKLFF
V gene: TRBV12-3/TRBV12-4; J gene: -; CDR3 protein: CASRRGLAIEQFF
V gene: TRBV5-1; J gene: TRBJ2-1; CDR3 protein: CASSPTSGTISNEQFF